One sample yielded the 9 T cell receptor beta chains listed below, sequenced in a study of T cells in Graves' hyperthyroidism and ophthalmopathy. Amplification yielded TCR beta CDR3 regions, with RNA transcripts as the source. TCR CDR3 regions were first amplified by RT-PCR with HTBI primers. TCRdb used MiXCR to reprocess the multiplex PCR reads, holding one entry per CDR3 protein. The table includes more than 350,000 distinct CDR3 sequences, around 14% detected once. The sample taken for sequencing was blood. These receptors all come from a woman aged 30 to 39 with Graves' hyperthyroidism.

At least ten counts were recorded for this clonotype. The CDR3 DNA follows: TGTGCCAGCTCACCGAGGGACAGGATGGAGACCCAGTACTTC. This gives the protein CASSPRDRMETQYF. This chain connects TRBV18 to TRBJ2-5, with 8 bases that match TRBD1. Germline CDR1 is KGHSH and CDR2 is LQKENI. J was trimmed by 5 bases and V by 3 bases; bases with no gene match: 5. This CDR3 has 14 amino acids.

Points on this clonotype: One base away lies a much larger clone, so this may be a sequencing read error. This chain joins TRBV28 and TRBJ1-2, with 12 bases identical to TRBD1. Per the germline V gene, CDR1 is MDHEN and CDR2 is SYDVKM. V lost 5 bases to trimming and J lost 2 bases; unmatched junction nucleotides: 6. The CDR3 runs to 16 residues. For the CDR3, the DNA is TGTGCCAGCAGTCCGGGACAGGGGGCGCAGAACTATGGCTACACCTTC. It codes for CASSPGQGAQNYGYTF.

The chain has TRBV12-3 or TRBV12-4 and TRBJ1-1; no definite D call. The CDR3 contains 15 residues. The V and J ends lost 1 base and 5 bases respectively, with 14 bases between them. Here the CDR3 DNA reads TGTGCCAGCAGTTTAGGGAGGGAGAGGATGACTGAAGCTTTCTTT. Its protein product is CASSLGRERMTEAFF.

The chain links TRBV7-6 to TRBJ2-7, with TRBD1 matching over 7 bases. This CDR3 contains 14 residues. The ends lost 3 bases at V and 3 bases at J; junction bases unmatched: 5. Germline V gene lookup returns CDR1 SGHVS and CDR2 FNYEAQ. CDR3 residues: CASSFHQGVYEQYF. CDR3 nucleotide sequence: TGTGCCAGCAGCTTTCATCAGGGGGTCTACGAGCAGTACTTC.

To note about this clonotype: Here the CDR3 omits its conserved ending phenylalanine or tryptophan, so a read error is the likely source. V gene TRBV27 combines with J gene TRBJ2-5; D may be TRBD2 (5 bases). Trimming shortened V by 8 bases and J by 5 bases, and 21 bases separated the two germline ends. Germline V gene data show CDR1 as MNHEY and CDR2 as SMNVEV (reference sequence). This CDR3 is built from 15 residues. Here the CDR3 reads CASPAGCESGETQYL. CDR3 DNA: TGTGCCAGCCCCGCCGGTTGTGAGTCGGGGGAGACCCAGTACCTC.

This clonotype was found many times. The gene calls are TRBV5-1 and TRBJ2-1; D is ambiguous. The CDR3 contains 15 residues. Per germline, CDR1 SGHRS and CDR2 YFSETQ. Trimming stripped 3 bases from V and 0 bases from J, with 10 bases between. For the CDR3, the DNA is TGCGCCAGCAGCTCCATGTGGAGCTCCTACAATGAGCAGTTCTTC. Protein product: CASSSMWSSYNEQFF.

In this sample, this clonotype turned up many times. The rearrangement uses TRBV7-8 and TRBJ1-1, with 7 bases matching TRBD1. The V segment lost 5 bases and the J segment 0 bases; nucleotides outside the gene matches: 6. In germline, CDR1 is SGHVS, CDR2 FQNEAQ. This CDR3 is 15 amino acids long. The CDR3 DNA sequence: TGTGCCAGCAGCCTCGGGACAGTCATGAACACTGAAGCTTTCTTT. The encoded protein is CASSLGTVMNTEAFF.

This clonotype showed up many times. The chain employs TRBV29-1 and TRBJ2-5; maybe TRBD1 (5 bases). CDR3 length: 12 residues. In germline, CDR1 is SQVTM, CDR2 ANQGSEA. Trimming took 1 base from V and 4 from J, leaving 7 bases between them. The CDR3 reads CSVEAQGETQYF. In DNA form, the CDR3 reads TGCAGCGTTGAAGCCCAGGGAGAGACCCAGTACTTC.

This clonotype has at least ten counts. The rearrangement joins TRBV20-1 to TRBJ2-1, with a weak D call TRBD2 (6 bases). The V end was cut by 6 bases, the J end by 9 bases, with 24 bases between. The CDR3 is 15 amino acids. In germline, CDR1 is DFQATT, CDR2 SNEGSKA (reference sequence). CDR3 loop: CSAQDKLRVSGEQFF. For the CDR3, the DNA is TGCAGTGCCCAAGATAAACTCCGGGTTAGCGGTGAGCAGTTCTTC.